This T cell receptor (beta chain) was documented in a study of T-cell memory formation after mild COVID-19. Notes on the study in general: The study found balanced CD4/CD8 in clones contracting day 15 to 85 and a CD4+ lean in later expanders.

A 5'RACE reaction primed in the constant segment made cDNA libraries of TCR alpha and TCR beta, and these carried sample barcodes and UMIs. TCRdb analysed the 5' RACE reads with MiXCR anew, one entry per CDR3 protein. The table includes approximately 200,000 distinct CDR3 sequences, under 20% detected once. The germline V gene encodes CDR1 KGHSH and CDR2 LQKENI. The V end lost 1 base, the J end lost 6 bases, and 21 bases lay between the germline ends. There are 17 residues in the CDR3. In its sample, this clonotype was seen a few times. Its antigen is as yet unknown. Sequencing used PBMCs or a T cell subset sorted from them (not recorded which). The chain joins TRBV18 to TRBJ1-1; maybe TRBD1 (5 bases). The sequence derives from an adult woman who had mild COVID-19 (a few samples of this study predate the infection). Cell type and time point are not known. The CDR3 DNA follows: TGTGCCAGCTCACCACGCCAACTCCAGGGAAGCGACGCTGAAGCTTTCTTT. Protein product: CASSPRQLQGSDAEAFF.